A selection of T cell receptor beta chains follows, all from one sample in a study of cytomegalovirus exposure and HLA in healthy donors. The table came from immunoSEQ multiplex PCR; TCRdb's copy has only in-frame clones and leaves some out. The sample has over 120,000 clones; about 80% are singletons. The sample consisted of PBMCs. The receptors originated from a woman aged 18-29 years in good health and CMV-seropositive. Both conserved end residues are part of each CDR3. Each record gives: J gene, clone size, V gene, D gene, CDR3 protein, CDR3 DNA. The D gene is left open where the match is weak. Size is omitted from some rows. Given values are once, few, many or a class for expanded clones.

TRBJ1-5,-,TRBV18,TRBD1,CASSPGQGHQPQHF,TGTGCCAGCTCACCAGGACAGGGCCATCAGCCCCAGCATTTT
TRBJ2-2,-,TRBV6-5,-,CASSGQDTGELFF,TGTGCCAGCAGTGGTCAGGACACCGGGGAGCTGTTTTTT
TRBJ2-1,-,TRBV29-1,-,CSVDSLTTGEQFF,TGCAGCGTTGACTCATTAACGACAGGTGAGCAGTTCTTC
TRBJ1-2,-,TRBV4-2,-,CASSQEGQAQRVGYTF,TGTGCCAGCAGCCAAGAGGGTCAGGCCCAACGAGTAGGCTACACCTTC
TRBJ2-6,-,TRBV2,TRBD1,CASSGQGITGANVLTF,TGTGCCAGCAGCGGACAGGGAATTACTGGGGCCAACGTCCTGACTTTC
TRBJ2-1,few,TRBV25-1,-,CASSKGGSYNEQFF,TGTGCCAGCAGTAAAGGGGGCTCCTACAATGAGCAGTTCTTC
TRBJ2-1,-,TRBV7-8,-,CASSLVGSSSYNEQFF,TGTGCCAGCAGCTTAGTAGGCTCTAGCTCCTACAATGAGCAGTTCTTC
TRBJ1-5,-,TRBV28,TRBD1,CASSPGQGYQPQHF,TGTGCCAGCAGTCCGGGACAGGGGTATCAGCCCCAGCATTTT
TRBJ2-1,-,TRBV28,-,CASQVGSHEQFF,TGTGCCAGCCAGGTGGGTTCGCATGAGCAGTTCTTC
TRBJ1-1,-,TRBV6-6,-,CASLLAGSATEAFF,TGTGCCAGCCTACTAGCAGGGTCGGCCACTGAAGCTTTCTTT
TRBJ2-1,-,TRBV4-2,TRBD2,CASSPTSGGAHEQFF,TGTGCCAGCAGCCCCACTAGCGGGGGGGCTCATGAGCAGTTCTTC
TRBJ1-2,-,TRBV9,-,CASSAKAGRPRSYGYTF,TGTGCCAGCAGCGCCAAAGCAGGGAGGCCGAGAAGCTATGGCTACACCTTC
TRBJ2-7,-,TRBV29-1,-,CSVTGSSSSYEQYF,TGCAGCGTTACAGGGTCTTCTAGCTCCTACGAGCAGTACTTC
TRBJ2-7,-,TRBV27,TRBD2,CASSLTSGGLYEQYF,TGTGCCAGCAGTCTGACTAGCGGGGGACTCTACGAGCAGTACTTC
TRBJ2-1,few,TRBV15,-,CATSLGGASYNEQFF,TGTGCCACCAGCCTTGGCGGGGCGTCCTACAATGAGCAGTTCTTC
TRBJ2-2,-,TRBV5-1,-,CASSPRGSTSTGELFF,TGCGCCAGCAGCCCCCGGGGGTCGACCTCCACCGGGGAGCTGTTTTTT
TRBJ1-2,-,TRBV29-1,-,CSVREDYGYTF,TGCAGCGTTCGGGAAGACTATGGCTACACCTTC
TRBJ1-5,-,TRBV6-1,TRBD1,CASSERQGGQPQHF,TGTGCCAGCAGTGAAAGACAGGGAGGTCAGCCCCAGCATTTT
TRBJ1-1,-,TRBV10-3,TRBD1,CAISEDDRVRYGTEAFF,TGTGCCATCAGTGAAGATGACAGGGTGCGGTATGGCACTGAAGCTTTCTTT
TRBJ2-3,-,TRBV5-1,TRBD1,CASSLGGQGGTDTQYF,TGCGCCAGCAGCTTGGGGGGACAGGGTGGCACAGATACGCAGTATTTT
TRBJ2-3,-,TRBV9,TRBD2,CASSVARGGTDTQYF,TGTGCCAGCAGCGTAGCGCGGGGGGGCACAGATACGCAGTATTTT
TRBJ2-6,-,TRBV2,-,CASTSGQGGFGANVLTF,TGTGCCAGCACTTCCGGGCAGGGTGGTTTTGGGGCCAACGTCCTGACTTTC
TRBJ1-3,few,TRBV5-4,-,CASSRDSGNTIYF,TGTGCCAGCAGTAGAGACTCTGGAAACACCATATATTTT
TRBJ1-2,-,TRBV29-1,-,CSVDRGSEGDYGYTF,TGCAGCGTTGATAGGGGGTCTGAGGGGGACTATGGCTACACCTTC
TRBJ1-1,-,TRBV29-1,TRBD1,CSVRTGMNTEAFF,TGCAGCGTTCGGACAGGCATGAACACTGAAGCTTTCTTT
TRBJ2-1,-,TRBV11-3,TRBD2,CASSLRAGEYNEQFF,TGTGCCAGCAGCTTACGAGCGGGGGAGTACAATGAGCAGTTCTTC
TRBJ2-5,-,TRBV6-1,-,CASSAGQPKETQYF,TGTGCCAGCTCCGCGGGCCAGCCAAAAGAGACCCAGTACTTC
TRBJ1-5,once,TRBV2,TRBD1,CASKEGQALQPQHF,TGTGCCAGCAAGGAGGGACAGGCCCTTCAGCCCCAGCATTTT
TRBJ1-1,-,TRBV6-5,-,CASSYLAGNTEAFF,TGTGCCAGCAGTTACCTGGCTGGGAACACTGAAGCTTTCTTT
TRBJ1-2,-,TRBV19,-,CASSIAPYDYTF,TGTGCCAGTAGTATAGCCCCCTATGACTACACCTTC
TRBJ2-3,-,TRBV5-1,-,CASSLVGDSAQYF,TGCGCCAGCAGCTTGGTGGGGGACTCGGCGCAGTATTTT
TRBJ1-6,-,TRBV4-3,TRBD1,CASSQDDRGYSYSPLHF,TGCGCCAGCAGCCAAGATGACAGGGGTTACTCTTATTCACCCCTCCACTTT
TRBJ1-1,few,TRBV5-8,-,CASSLGETYEAFF,TGTGCCAGCAGCTTAGGAGAGACCTATGAAGCTTTCTTT
TRBJ1-2,-,TRBV19,TRBD1,CASSMQGQGYGYTF,TGTGCCAGTAGTATGCAGGGACAGGGGTATGGCTACACCTTC
TRBJ1-6,-,TRBV19,TRBD1,CASSPGDRNNSPLHF,TGTGCCAGTAGTCCCGGGGACAGAAATAATTCACCCCTCCACTTT
TRBJ2-7,-,TRBV6-5,TRBD1,CASIYHRGYEQYF,TGTGCCAGCATCTACCACAGGGGCTACGAGCAGTACTTC
TRBJ1-4,-,TRBV6-5,TRBD1,CASTRQGANEKLFF,TGTGCCAGCACCCGACAGGGGGCAAATGAAAAACTGTTTTTT
TRBJ2-7,-,TRBV28,-,CASNPVLGPTYEQYF,TGTGCCAGCAATCCGGTTTTGGGGCCGACCTACGAGCAGTACTTC
TRBJ1-2,-,TRBV6-5,-,CASSYSTETNYGYTF,TGTGCCAGCAGTTACTCGACTGAAACTAACTATGGCTACACCTTC
TRBJ2-7,-,TRBV19,-,CASSNVRDTAYEQYF,TGTGCCAGTAGTAACGTCCGGGACACCGCCTACGAGCAGTACTTC
TRBJ2-3,few,TRBV19,-,CASSISSTGRGYTDTQYF,TGTGCCAGTAGTATATCTTCAACAGGGAGAGGGTACACAGATACGCAGTATTTT
TRBJ2-1,-,TRBV2,TRBD1,CASTRDRGFEQFF,TGTGCCAGCACCCGGGACAGGGGATTTGAGCAGTTCTTC
TRBJ1-1,-,TRBV10-1,-,CASSDSMNTEAFF,TGCGCCAGTTCAGACAGTATGAACACTGAAGCTTTCTTT
TRBJ2-7,-,TRBV5-1,-,CASSIHRDQPYEQYF,TGCGCCAGCAGCATCCACAGGGACCAACCCTACGAGCAGTACTTC
TRBJ2-2,-,TRBV5-4,TRBD2,CASSPTSGLSTGELFF,TGTGCCAGCAGCCCGACTAGCGGGCTGAGCACCGGGGAGCTGTTTTTT
TRBJ2-7,-,TRBV5-1,TRBD1,CASSLTGGLYEQYF,TGCGCCAGCAGCCTAACAGGGGGCCTATACGAGCAGTACTTC
TRBJ1-3,once,TRBV6-6,-,CASSSGTSSSGNTIYF,TGTGCCAGCAGTTCCGGGACTTCTAGCTCTGGAAACACCATATATTTT
TRBJ2-5,-,TRBV18,TRBD1,CASSRGQGETQYF,TGTGCCAGCTCCCGAGGACAGGGCGAGACCCAGTACTTC
TRBJ1-1,-,TRBV7-2,-,CASSFSGNTEAFF,TGTGCCAGCAGCTTCTCAGGGAACACTGAAGCTTTCTTT
TRBJ2-7,-,TRBV6-4,-,CASKDRSSYEQYF,TGTGCCAGCAAAGACAGGTCCTCCTACGAGCAGTACTTC
TRBJ2-4,few,TRBV27,TRBD1,CASSFSPGQGLAKNIQYF,TGTGCCAGCAGTTTCTCCCCGGGACAGGGGCTAGCCAAAAACATTCAGTACTTC